This T cell receptor beta chain was sequenced during a study of identical twins. The study, taken as a whole, reports: Because invariant MAIT and iNKT cells could be present, zero-insertion analyses could be partly confounded. Insertion counts were lower in abundant cord blood beta clonotypes, a trend that memory repertoires did not show. Monozygotic twin pairs showed more out-of-frame TCR alpha sharing than models estimated.

This clonotype was seen ten or more times. Its antigen remains unknown. Unique molecular identifiers were present on the cDNA, which also gained a universal primer site by template switching. TCRdb re-analysed the 5' RACE reads in MiXCR, keeping a single row per CDR3 protein. Counted here are fewer than 350,000 distinct CDR3 sequences, about 8.1% occurring once; the ten biggest clones make up over 2%. The CDR3 contains 13 residues. Trimming took off 6 bases at V and 11 bases at J, with 19 bases between the two ends. This same sample was also taken into another study, of yellow fever vaccine responses in identical twins.

The sequencing sample was made of memory (CD45RO+) T cells sorted from blood. The source is a woman younger than 35 in good health. The chain couples TRBV12-3 or TRBV12-4 to TRBJ1-1; TRBD1 might be the D (6 bases). Here the CDR3 DNA reads TGTGCCAGCAGCCACGGGGGCCGTCAAGGTGCTTTCTTT. Amino acid sequence: CASSHGGRQGAFF.